These 31 T cell receptor beta chains were all obtained from the same sample, sequenced in a study of cytomegalovirus exposure and HLA in healthy donors. Measured with immunoSEQ multiplex PCR; TCRdb has only the in-frame clones, and not every one. Among 150,000 to 200,000 clones listed, more than 80% were seen once. Sequencing used PBMCs. Every receptor here comes from a young woman in good health and CMV-seropositive.

The genes are TRBV6-4 and TRBJ2-2, with a possible D match to TRBD2 (5 bases). The CDR3 spans 21 residues. Germline values: CDR1 MRHNA, CDR2 SNTAGT. The V end lost 0 bases, the J end lost 1 base, and 24 bases lay between the germline ends. The CDR3 sequence: CASSDSRYGRGAQENTGELFF. DNA for the CDR3: TGTGCCAGCAGTGACTCGAGATACGGACGGGGAGCCCAGGAGAACACCGGGGAGCTGTTTTTT.

This chain links TRBV10-3 with TRBJ2-3; tentatively, D is TRBD1 (5 bases). From germline, CDR1 is ENHRY and CDR2 SYGVKD. Trimming took 0 bases from V and 2 from J, leaving 9 bases between them. The CDR3 runs 15 residues. CDR3 region: CAISESARDTDTQYF. The CDR3 DNA follows: TGTGCCATCAGTGAGTCGGCCAGGGACACAGATACGCAGTATTTT.

V gene TRBV6-5 combines with J gene TRBJ1-6, with TRBD1 identical over 12 bases. CDR1 is MNHEY, CDR2 SVGAGI, per germline. J lost 9 bases, V lost 2 bases, and 5 bases had no gene match. The CDR3 is made up of 16 amino acids. The CDR3 coding sequence is TGTGCCAGCAGTTACGGGGTGGGACAGGGGGCTTCACCCCTCCACTTT. Translation gives CASSYGVGQGASPLHF.

The chain uses TRBV4-3 and TRBJ1-1; perhaps TRBD1 as D (6 bases). Trimming pared 2 bases from V and 4 bases from J, leaving 11 bases between. The CDR3 is 14 residues long. CDR1 LGHNA and CDR2 YSLEER come from the germline V gene. Written as DNA, the CDR3 is TGCGCCAGCAGCCAATACAGGGATCGCACTGAAGCTTTCTTT. Translation gives CASSQYRDRTEAFF.

CDR3 in amino acids: CASSVQGGPYSGNTIYF. As DNA, the CDR3 is TGTGCCAGCAGCGTTCAGGGGGGACCATACTCTGGAAACACCATATATTTT. The chain recombines TRBV9 with TRBJ1-3; TRBD1 matches 7 bases. V lost 2 bases, J lost 0 bases, and 8 bases stayed unmatched. The germline gives CDR1 SGDLS, CDR2 YYNGEE. There are 17 residues in the CDR3.

The J gene is TRBJ2-5, the V gene TRBV5-6; 8 nucleotides align to TRBD1. From germline, CDR1 is SGHDT and CDR2 YYEEEE. This CDR3 has 14 residues. Trimming took 1 base from V and 5 from J; bases not matched to a gene: 4. CDR3 in DNA: TGTGCCAGCAGCTTGACAGGGGGTATGGAGACCCAGTACTTC. Translated: CASSLTGGMETQYF.

The gene calls are TRBV23-1 and TRBJ1-1; 10 bases are a match to TRBD1. TRBV23-1 is sorted into the ORF group, with uncertain function. The CDR3 covers 14 residues. After removal of 6 bases from V and 5 bases from J, the junction contained 6 bases not matched to a gene. The CDR3 DNA reads as TGCGCCAGCAGGACAGGGGGCGTGGGAACTGAAGCTTTCTTT. This codes for CASRTGGVGTEAFF.

This chain connects TRBV4-1 to TRBJ1-1; TRBD1 might be the D (5 bases). The length of the CDR3 is 15 residues. Trimming left V 0 bases short and J 0 bases short, with 8 bases between. From germline, CDR1 is MGHRA and CDR2 YSYEKL. CDR3 in amino acids: CASSQEQAMNTEAFF. The DNA for the CDR3 is TGCGCCAGCAGCCAAGAACAGGCCATGAACACTGAAGCTTTCTTT.

This chain connects TRBV7-2 to TRBJ2-3; 9 nucleotides match TRBD2. V lost 4 bases to trimming and J lost 5 bases; unmatched junction nucleotides: 16. The germline V gene has CDR1 SGHTA and CDR2 FQGNSA. This CDR3 is 18 amino acids long. In nucleotides, the CDR3 is TGTGCCAGCAGCTACTTCACCAATAGCGGGGGCCAGGGAGATACGCAGTATTTT. Encoded protein: CASSYFTNSGGQGDTQYF.

The genes are TRBV5-6 and TRBJ2-5; D is perhaps TRBD1 (6 bases). This CDR3 has 14 residues. Germline CDR1 reads SGHDT; CDR2 reads YYEEEE. Trimming pared 4 bases from V and 2 bases from J, leaving 12 bases between. CDR3 in DNA: TGTGCCAGCAGCCCGGGGACACCACAAGAGACCCAGTACTTC. It is translated as CASSPGTPQETQYF.

The J gene is TRBJ1-5, the V gene TRBV25-1; the match to TRBD1 covers 9 bases. This CDR3 contains 15 residues. Germline V gives CDR1 MGHDK, CDR2 SYGVNS. V trimming: 2 bases; J trimming: 3 bases; junction bases outside the gene matches: 2. The DNA for the CDR3 is TGTGCCAGCAGTGAAAGGACAGGGGACAATCAGCCCCAGCATTTT. Amino acids: CASSERTGDNQPQHF.

The chain links TRBV27 to TRBJ2-5; D unresolved. The length of the CDR3 is 14 residues. Germline CDR1 is MNHEY and CDR2 is SMNVEV (reference sequence). Trimming pared 5 bases from V and 5 bases from J, leaving 15 bases between. CDR3 in amino acids: CASSPPGLPETQYF. DNA of the CDR3: TGTGCCAGCAGTCCACCCGGTTTACCGGAGACCCAGTACTTC.

The J gene is TRBJ2-7, the V gene TRBV7-3; maybe TRBD2 (7 bases). Germline V lookup: CDR1 SGHTA, CDR2 FQGTGA. The CDR3 extends over 14 amino acids. V was clipped by 5 bases and J by 6 bases, with 17 bases between them. The chain's CDR3 is CASSLASGGGEQYF. The DNA for the CDR3 is TGTGCCAGCAGCCTTGCTAGCGGAGGGGGCGAGCAGTACTTC.

This clone was recorded only once. This chain joins TRBV19 and TRBJ1-1; D gene ambiguous. The CDR3 is 13 residues long. CDR1 and CDR2 from the germline V gene are LNHDA and SQIVND (reference sequence). V lost 2 bases and J lost 1, with 5 bases in between. CDR3 DNA: TGTGCCAGTAGTATAATACAGAACACTGAAGCTTTCTTT. It codes for CASSIIQNTEAFF.

The V gene is TRBV9, the J gene TRBJ2-7; D is undetermined. V was shortened by 2 bases and J by 7 bases, with 13 bases between the two germline ends. There are 13 residues in the CDR3. Germline V lookup: CDR1 SGDLS, CDR2 YYNGEE. The CDR3: CASSVGSAPEQYF. CDR3 nucleotide sequence: TGTGCCAGCAGCGTCGGGTCCGCTCCGGAGCAGTACTTC. The variable domain in full, with the rest retrieved from reference TRBV9 and TRBJ2-7, is DSGVTQTPKHLITATGQRVTLRCSPRSGDLSVYWYQQSLDQGLQFLIQYYNGEERAKGNILERFSAQQFPDLHSELNLSSLELGDSALYFCASSVGSAPEQYFGPGTRLTVT.

This chain connects TRBV6-1 to TRBJ1-5; 8 nucleotides agree with TRBD1. The germline V gene has CDR1 MNHNS and CDR2 SASEGT. Trimming took 6 bases from V and 5 from J; bases not matched to a gene: 9. This CDR3 comprises 15 residues. This CDR3 reads CASRKEQGVYQPQHF. CDR3 DNA: TGTGCCAGCAGGAAAGAACAGGGGGTTTATCAGCCCCAGCATTTT.

The chain joins TRBV6-5 to TRBJ2-2; the D is unclear. Germline V gene lookup returns CDR1 MNHEY and CDR2 SVGAGI. Trimming cost V 6 bases and J 1 base, with 6 bases left between them. This CDR3 contains 13 residues. The CDR3 is CASSNRNTGELFF. In DNA, the CDR3 is TGTGCCAGCAGCAACAGGAACACCGGGGAGCTGTTTTTT.

The table lists this clone with many counts. The chain recombines TRBV4-2 with TRBJ2-3; the D gene is possibly TRBD1 (6 bases). The CDR3 sequence is 16 residues long. The germline gives CDR1 LGHNA, CDR2 YNFKEQ. The V and J ends lost 1 base and 5 bases respectively, with 16 bases between them. The CDR3 loop reads CASSQGGQRGVDTQYF. DNA of the CDR3: TGTGCCAGCAGCCAAGGAGGACAGAGGGGCGTAGATACGCAGTATTTT.

V and J are TRBV7-2 and TRBJ2-7; D perhaps matches TRBD2 (6 bases). The V and J ends lost 5 bases and 6 bases respectively, with 17 bases between them. The germline V gene has CDR1 SGHTA and CDR2 FQGNSA. The CDR3 sequence is 14 residues long. In DNA form, the CDR3 reads TGTGCCAGCAGCCCAACTAGCCATGGTCTCGAGCAGTACTTC. Its protein product is CASSPTSHGLEQYF.

This clone was seen only once. The CDR3 DNA reads as TGCGCCAGCAGCCAAGTGGGACTAGCGGGAGGGCCTTTCGGCTACAATGAGCAGTTCTTC. Amino acid sequence: CASSQVGLAGGPFGYNEQFF. V and J are TRBV4-3 and TRBJ2-1; 16 bases match TRBD2. Germline-derived CDR1 and CDR2 are LGHNA and YSLEER. The CDR3 totals 20 residues. V was pared by 1 base and J by 3 bases, with 9 bases of the junction left unmatched.

J is TRBJ1-2 and V is TRBV6-5; the match to TRBD1 covers 9 bases. The germline V gene has CDR1 MNHEY and CDR2 SVGAGI. The CDR3 runs 15 residues. The trim removed 0 bases at V and 6 bases at J, leaving 5 bases unmatched. The CDR3 DNA follows: TGTGCCAGCAGTTACTCCCCGGGACAGGGAAATGGCTACACCTTC. Translated, it gives CASSYSPGQGNGYTF.

The rearrangement uses TRBV27 and TRBJ2-3; 14 bases line up with TRBD2. V lost 4 bases, J lost 4 bases, and 7 bases stayed unmatched. The germline CDR1 and CDR2 sequences are MNHEY and SMNVEV (reference sequence). The CDR3 consists of 17 residues. The CDR3 loop is CASSYRPGLAGADTQYF. The CDR3, as DNA: TGTGCCAGCAGTTATCGACCGGGACTAGCGGGAGCAGATACGCAGTATTTT.

The chain carries TRBV6-5 and TRBJ2-3; maybe TRBD2 (5 bases). Germline V lookup: CDR1 MNHEY, CDR2 SVGAGI. The length of the CDR3 is 14 residues. V was clipped by 7 bases and J by 2 bases, with 13 bases between them. The CDR3: CASKRLALTDTQYF. CDR3 sequence (DNA): TGTGCCAGCAAGCGGCTAGCCCTCACAGATACGCAGTATTTT.

V and J are TRBV5-1 and TRBJ1-3; 9 positions match TRBD1. The CDR3 is 15 residues long. CDR1 and CDR2 (germline): SGHRS, YFSETQ. Trimming at V came to 3 bases and at J to 8 bases, leaving 9 bases not matched to a gene. The CDR3 nucleotides are TGCGCCAGCAGCTCTGGGACAGGGAACAGAGACACCATATATTTT. Translating it yields CASSSGTGNRDTIYF.

This sequence joins TRBV6-1 and TRBJ1-6; D may be TRBD1 (5 bases). Germline CDR1 MNHNS, CDR2 SASEGT. The CDR3 sequence is 15 residues long. Trimming pared 4 bases from V and 9 bases from J, leaving 16 bases between. CDR3 region: CASSGSGGGFSPLHF. DNA for the CDR3: TGTGCCAGCAGTGGGAGCGGGGGGGGGTTTTCACCCCTCCACTTT.

The chain combines TRBV7-2 with TRBJ1-4, with unresolved D. Germline V gene data show CDR1 as SGHTA and CDR2 as FQGNSA. V lost 1 base to trimming and J lost 8 bases, with 8 bases between them. This CDR3 is built from 13 residues. The CDR3 sequence is CASSLEGGEKLFF. CDR3 in DNA: TGTGCCAGCAGCTTAGAGGGAGGCGAAAAACTGTTTTTT.

The chain carries TRBV28 and TRBJ2-7; 8 bases match TRBD2. Germline V gives CDR1 MDHEN, CDR2 SYDVKM. Germline trimming cut 8 bases from V and 3 bases from J; bases unmatched to any gene: 3. The CDR3 loop spans 12 amino acids. The chain's CDR3 is CASRTSSYEQYF. The CDR3 DNA is TGTGCCAGCCGGACTAGCAGCTACGAGCAGTACTTC.

The chain joins TRBV7-3 to TRBJ2-2, with 7 bases fitting TRBD1. Germline V gives CDR1 SGHTA, CDR2 FQGTGA. The CDR3 totals 17 residues. The V and J ends lost 2 bases and 0 bases, in that order; junction bases with no gene match: 6. The CDR3 coding sequence is TGTGCCAGCAGCTTAGTTGGGGGACAGTCGAACACCGGGGAGCTGTTTTTT. Translated, it gives CASSLVGGQSNTGELFF.

This chain uses TRBV7-2 with TRBJ2-1; no clear D gene. Germline V gene data show CDR1 as SGHTA and CDR2 as FQGNSA. Between the trimmed V and J ends, which lost 2 bases and 0 bases, there was a span of 11 bases. The CDR3 has 16 amino acids. The DNA for the CDR3 is TGTGCCAGCAGCTTAATAATGGTGAGCTCCTACAATGAGCAGTTCTTC. Encoded protein: CASSLIMVSSYNEQFF.

The V gene is TRBV28, the J gene TRBJ2-5, with 8 bases identical to TRBD2. V was clipped by 6 bases and J by 5 bases; unmatched bases: 5. Germline V gene lookup returns CDR1 MDHEN and CDR2 SYDVKM. The CDR3 runs 13 residues. The CDR3 loop reads CASRPGGGETQYF. In DNA, the CDR3 is TGTGCCAGCAGACCCGGGGGGGGCGAGACCCAGTACTTC.

V is TRBV25-1 and J is TRBJ2-2, with a tentative D call TRBD2 (6 bases). The CDR3 loop spans 13 amino acids. V was pared by 10 bases and J by 5 bases, with 14 bases between. Germline CDR1 reads MGHDK; CDR2 reads SYGVNS. The CDR3 DNA is TGTGCCATCCCCGGGAGTGCTACCGGGGAGCTGTTTTTT. This gives the protein CAIPGSATGELFF.